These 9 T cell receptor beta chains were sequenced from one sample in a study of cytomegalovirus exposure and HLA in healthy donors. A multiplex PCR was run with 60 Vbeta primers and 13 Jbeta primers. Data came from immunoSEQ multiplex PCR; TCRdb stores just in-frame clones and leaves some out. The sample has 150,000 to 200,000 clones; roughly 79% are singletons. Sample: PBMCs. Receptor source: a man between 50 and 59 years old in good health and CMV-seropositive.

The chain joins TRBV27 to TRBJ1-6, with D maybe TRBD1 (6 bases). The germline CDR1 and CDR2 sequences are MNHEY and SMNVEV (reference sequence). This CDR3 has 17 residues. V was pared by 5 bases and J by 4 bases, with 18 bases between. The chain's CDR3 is CASSLSRAGDYNSPLHF. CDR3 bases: TGTGCCAGCAGTCTTTCCAGGGCAGGGGATTATAATTCACCCCTCCACTTT.

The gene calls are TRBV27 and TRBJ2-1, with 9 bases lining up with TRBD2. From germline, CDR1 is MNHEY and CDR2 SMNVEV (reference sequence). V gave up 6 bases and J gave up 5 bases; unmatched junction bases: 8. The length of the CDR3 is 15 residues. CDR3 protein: CASSSPVAGDNEQFF. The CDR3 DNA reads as TGTGCCAGCAGCTCCCCGGTAGCGGGGGACAATGAGCAGTTCTTC.

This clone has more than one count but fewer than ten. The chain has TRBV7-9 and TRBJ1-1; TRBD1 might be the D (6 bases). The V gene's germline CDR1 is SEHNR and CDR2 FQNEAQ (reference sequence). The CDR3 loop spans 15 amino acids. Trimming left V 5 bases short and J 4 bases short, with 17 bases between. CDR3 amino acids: CASSPKNRVSTEAFF. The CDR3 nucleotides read TGTGCCAGCAGCCCTAAAAACAGGGTTAGCACTGAAGCTTTCTTT.

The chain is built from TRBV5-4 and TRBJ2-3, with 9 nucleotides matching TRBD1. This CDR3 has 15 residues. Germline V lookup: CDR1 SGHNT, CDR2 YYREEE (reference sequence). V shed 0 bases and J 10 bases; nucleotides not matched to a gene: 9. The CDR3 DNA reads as TGTGCCAGCAGCTTGGTAGGACAGGGGATTGAGGCGCAGTATTTT. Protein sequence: CASSLVGQGIEAQYF.

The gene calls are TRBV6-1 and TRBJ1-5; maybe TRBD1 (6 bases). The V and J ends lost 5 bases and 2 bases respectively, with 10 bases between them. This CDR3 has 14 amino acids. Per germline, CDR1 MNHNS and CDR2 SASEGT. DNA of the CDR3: TGTGCCAGCAGTCAGGGGTCGGGCAATCAGCCCCAGCATTTT. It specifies CASSQGSGNQPQHF.

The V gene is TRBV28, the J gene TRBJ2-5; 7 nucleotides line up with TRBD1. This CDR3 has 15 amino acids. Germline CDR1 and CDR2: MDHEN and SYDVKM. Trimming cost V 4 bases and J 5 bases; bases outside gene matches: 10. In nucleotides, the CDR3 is TGTGCCAGCAGTTCCCCGGGCAGGGGACAGGAGACCCAGTACTTC. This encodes CASSSPGRGQETQYF.

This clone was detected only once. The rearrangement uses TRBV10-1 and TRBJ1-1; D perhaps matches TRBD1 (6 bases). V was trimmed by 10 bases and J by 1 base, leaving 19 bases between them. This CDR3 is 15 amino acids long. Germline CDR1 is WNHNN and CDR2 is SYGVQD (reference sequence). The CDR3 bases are TGCGCCATCCTAGGCAGACAGGTGGAGAACACTGAAGCTTTCTTT. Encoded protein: CAILGRQVENTEAFF.

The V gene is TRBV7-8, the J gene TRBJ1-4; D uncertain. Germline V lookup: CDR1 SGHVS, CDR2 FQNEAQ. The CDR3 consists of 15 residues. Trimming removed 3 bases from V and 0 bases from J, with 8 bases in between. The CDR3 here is CASSFWAATNEKLFF. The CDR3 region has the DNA TGTGCCAGCAGCTTCTGGGCCGCAACTAATGAAAAACTGTTTTTT.

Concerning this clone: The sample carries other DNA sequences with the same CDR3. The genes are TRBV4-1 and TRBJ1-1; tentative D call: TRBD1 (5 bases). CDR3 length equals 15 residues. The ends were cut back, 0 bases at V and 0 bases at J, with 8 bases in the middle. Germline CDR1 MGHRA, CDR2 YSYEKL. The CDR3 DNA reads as TGCGCCAGCAGCCAAGATCGGGGGATGAACACTGAAGCTTTCTTT. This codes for CASSQDRGMNTEAFF.